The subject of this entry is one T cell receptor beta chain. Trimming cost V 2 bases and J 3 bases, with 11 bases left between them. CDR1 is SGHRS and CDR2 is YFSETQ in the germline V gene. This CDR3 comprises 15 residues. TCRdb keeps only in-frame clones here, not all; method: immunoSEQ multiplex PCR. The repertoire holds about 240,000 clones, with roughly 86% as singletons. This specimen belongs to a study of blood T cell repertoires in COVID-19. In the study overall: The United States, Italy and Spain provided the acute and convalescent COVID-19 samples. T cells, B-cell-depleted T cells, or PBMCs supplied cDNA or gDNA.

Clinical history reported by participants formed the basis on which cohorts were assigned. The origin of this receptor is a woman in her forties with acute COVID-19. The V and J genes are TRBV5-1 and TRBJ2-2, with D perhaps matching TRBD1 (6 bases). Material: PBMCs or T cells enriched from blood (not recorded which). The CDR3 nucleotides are TGCGCCAGCAGCTTTTGGACAGACGACACCGGGGAGCTGTTTTTT. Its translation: CASSFWTDDTGELFF.